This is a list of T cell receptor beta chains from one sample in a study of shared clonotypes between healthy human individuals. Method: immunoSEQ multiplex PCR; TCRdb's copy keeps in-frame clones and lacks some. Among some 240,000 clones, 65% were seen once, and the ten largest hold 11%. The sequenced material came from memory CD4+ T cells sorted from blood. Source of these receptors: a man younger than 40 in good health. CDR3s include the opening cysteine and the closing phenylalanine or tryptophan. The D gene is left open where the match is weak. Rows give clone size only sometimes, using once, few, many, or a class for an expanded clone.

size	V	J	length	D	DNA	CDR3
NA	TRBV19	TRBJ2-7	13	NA	TGTGCCAGTAGTATATCCCGGGCCCACGAGCAGTACTTC	CASSISRAHEQYF
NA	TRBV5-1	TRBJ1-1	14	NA	TGCGCCAGCAGCTCACAGGGTCCGAACACTGAAGCTTTCTTT	CASSSQGPNTEAFF
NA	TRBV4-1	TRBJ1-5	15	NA	TGCGCCAGCAGCTACGCTTGGGGGCTCAATCAGCCCCAGCATTTT	CASSYAWGLNQPQHF
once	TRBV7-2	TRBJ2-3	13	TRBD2	TGTGCCAGCACCGGGACTAGAGAGCATACGCAGTATTTT	CASTGTREHTQYF
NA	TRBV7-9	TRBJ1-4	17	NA	TGTGCCAGCAGCTTAGGGCAGGGGAGGGGCGCGAGTGAAAAACTGTTTTTT	CASSLGQGRGASEKLFF
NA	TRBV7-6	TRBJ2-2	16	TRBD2	TGTGCCAGCAGCTGGGGACTAGCGGGATCTAGAGGGGAGCTGTTTTTT	CASSWGLAGSRGELFF
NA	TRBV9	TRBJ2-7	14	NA	TGTGCCAGCAGCTTGGACGGCGAGGCCTACGAGCAGTACTTC	CASSLDGEAYEQYF
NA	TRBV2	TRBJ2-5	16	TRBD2	TGTGCCAGCAGTGGGGGGCTTAGCGGGAGGGAAGAGACCCAGTACTTC	CASSGGLSGREETQYF
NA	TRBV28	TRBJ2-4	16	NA	TGTGCCAGCAGTTCTAGGGGCGCTTCGGCCAAAAACATTCAGTACTTC	CASSSRGASAKNIQYF
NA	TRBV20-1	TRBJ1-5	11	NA	TGCAGTGCTAGATACAGACAGCCCCAGCATTTT	CSARYRQPQHF
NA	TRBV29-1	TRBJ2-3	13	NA	TGCAGCGTTGAAGATCGGCAGATAGATACGCAGTATTTT	CSVEDRQIDTQYF
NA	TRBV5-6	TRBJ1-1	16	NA	TGTGCCAGCAGCTTGGATGGGTTTACTTTGAACACTGAAGCTTTCTTT	CASSLDGFTLNTEAFF
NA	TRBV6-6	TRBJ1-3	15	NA	TGTGCCAGCAGCACCAGTTGGGGCTCTGGAAACACCATATATTTT	CASSTSWGSGNTIYF
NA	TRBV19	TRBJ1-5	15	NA	TGTGCCAGTAGTCCCGGACAGTATAGCAATCAGCCCCAGCATTTT	CASSPGQYSNQPQHF
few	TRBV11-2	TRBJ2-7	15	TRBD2	TGTGCCAGCAGCACTCTGGGACTAGCGGTGTACGAGCAGTACTTC	CASSTLGLAVYEQYF
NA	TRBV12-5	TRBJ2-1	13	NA	TGTGCTAGTAGTCCTCAACTCCGCAATGAGCAGTTCTTC	CASSPQLRNEQFF
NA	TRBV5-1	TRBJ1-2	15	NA	TGCGCCAGCAGCTTGGTAACGGCAGGGACCTATGGCTACACCTTC	CASSLVTAGTYGYTF
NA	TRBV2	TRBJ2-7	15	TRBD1	TGTGCCAGCCGAAGTGGTAGGACAGGGGGGCACGAGCAGTACTTC	CASRSGRTGGHEQYF
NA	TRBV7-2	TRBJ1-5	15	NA	TGTGCCAGCAGCTTAGGGCAGGGAGGAAGGCAGCCCCAGCATTTT	CASSLGQGGRQPQHF
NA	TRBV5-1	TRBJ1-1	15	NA	TGCGCCAGCAGCTTGGATTCAGGGCTCAAAGGTGAAGCTTTCTTT	CASSLDSGLKGEAFF
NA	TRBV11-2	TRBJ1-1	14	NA	TGTGCCAGCAGCAGGGGTCAACCTAACACTGAAGCTTTCTTT	CASSRGQPNTEAFF
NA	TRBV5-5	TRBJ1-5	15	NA	TGTGCCAGCAGCTTGAACCCTAATAGCAATCAGCCCCAGCATTTT	CASSLNPNSNQPQHF
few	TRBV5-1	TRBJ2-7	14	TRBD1	TGCGCCAGCAGCTTGGGACAGGGGGCCTACGAGCAGTACTTC	CASSLGQGAYEQYF
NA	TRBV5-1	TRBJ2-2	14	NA	TGCGCCAGCAGCTTGGTCTCCGACACCGGGGAGCTGTTTTTT	CASSLVSDTGELFF
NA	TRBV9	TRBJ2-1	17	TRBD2	TGTGCCAGCAGCGTAGCACTAGCGGGAGAGTATAAGAATGAGCAGTTCTTC	CASSVALAGEYKNEQFF
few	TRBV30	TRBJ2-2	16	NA	TGTGCCTGGAGGGGAGCTAGCTTTCGGTCCACCGGGGAGCTGTTTTTT	CAWRGASFRSTGELFF
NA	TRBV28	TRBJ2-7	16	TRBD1	TGTGCCAGCAGGCCCTCCGGGGGACAGGGATCCTACGAGCAGTACTTC	CASRPSGGQGSYEQYF
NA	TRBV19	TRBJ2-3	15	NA	TGTGCCTCAAAACTGGGAGGCCCTAGCACAGATACGCAGTATTTT	CASKLGGPSTDTQYF
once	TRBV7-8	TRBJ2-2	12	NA	TGTGCCAGCAGACGAGACACCGGGGAGCTGTTTTTT	CASRRDTGELFF
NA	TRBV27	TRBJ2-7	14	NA	TGTGCCAGCAGGAAGGACTCACCTACTTACGAGCAGTACTTC	CASRKDSPTYEQYF
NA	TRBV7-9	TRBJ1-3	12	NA	TGTGCCAGCAGCTTGGCTGGAAACACCATATATTTT	CASSLAGNTIYF
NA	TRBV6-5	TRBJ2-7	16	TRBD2	TGTGCCAGCAGTTACTCTCGACTAGCGGACTTCTACGAGCAGTACTTC	CASSYSRLADFYEQYF
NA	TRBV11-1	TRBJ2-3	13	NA	TGTGCCAGCAGCCCGAAGTGGCGAGATACGCAGTATTTT	CASSPKWRDTQYF
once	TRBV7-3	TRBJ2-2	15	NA	TGTGCCAGCAGCCCGAACGGGGCAGACACCGGGGAGCTGTTTTTT	CASSPNGADTGELFF
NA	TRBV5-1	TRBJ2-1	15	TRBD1	TGCGCCAGCAGCCCGACCGGGACAGGCTCAGGTGAGCAGTTCTTC	CASSPTGTGSGEQFF
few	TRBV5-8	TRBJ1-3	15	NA	TGTGCCAGCAGCTTGGCCGGCAGGTCTGGAAACACCATATATTTT	CASSLAGRSGNTIYF
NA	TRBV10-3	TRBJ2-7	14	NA	TGTGCCATCAGCGACAGTAAAGGGGCCTACGAGCAGTACTTC	CAISDSKGAYEQYF
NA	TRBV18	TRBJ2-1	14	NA	TGTGCCAGCTCACCTCTCGAAAGGAACAATGAGCAGTTCTTC	CASSPLERNNEQFF
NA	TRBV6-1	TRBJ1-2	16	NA	TGTGCCAGCAGTGAGGTCGGGGGGCGAGAATTCTATGGCTACACCTTC	CASSEVGGREFYGYTF
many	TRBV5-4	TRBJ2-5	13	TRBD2	TGTGCCTCGACAAGCGGGAGGGAAGGTACCCAGTACTTC	CASTSGREGTQYF
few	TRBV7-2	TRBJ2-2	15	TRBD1	TGTGCCAGCAGCCCGGGACAGCGATTCACCGGGGAGCTGTTTTTT	CASSPGQRFTGELFF
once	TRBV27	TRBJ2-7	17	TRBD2	TGTGCCAGCAGCCAAAAGACTAGCGGGATAAGCTCCTACGAGCAGTACTTC	CASSQKTSGISSYEQYF
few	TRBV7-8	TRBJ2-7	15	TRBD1	TGTGCCAGCAGCTTGGGGACAGGGAAACGGTACGAGCAGTACTTC	CASSLGTGKRYEQYF
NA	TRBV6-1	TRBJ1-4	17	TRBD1	TGTGCCAGCAGTGAAGCGTTGGGACAGGGCGGGTTGGAAAAACTGTTTTTT	CASSEALGQGGLEKLFF
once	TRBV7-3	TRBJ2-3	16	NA	TGTGCCAGCAGCCCATCCAGGGCTAGCGGCACAGATACGCAGTATTTT	CASSPSRASGTDTQYF
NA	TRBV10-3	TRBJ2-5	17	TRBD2	TGTGCCATCAGCGAGGGACTAGCGGGAGGGACACAAGAGACCCAGTACTTC	CAISEGLAGGTQETQYF
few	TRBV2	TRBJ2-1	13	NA	TGTGCCAGCAGTGGTGAGTCAGTGAGTGAGCAGTTCTTC	CASSGESVSEQFF
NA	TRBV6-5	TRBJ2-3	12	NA	TGTGCCAGCAGTTACTTCGGGGATACGCAGTATTTT	CASSYFGDTQYF
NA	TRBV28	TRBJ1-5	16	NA	TGTGCCAGCAGTCCCACGACCGGGGGCGGCAATCAGCCCCAGCATTTT	CASSPTTGGGNQPQHF
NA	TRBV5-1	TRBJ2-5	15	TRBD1	TGCGCCAGCAGCCCCGGGACAGGGATCCAAGAGACCCAGTACTTC	CASSPGTGIQETQYF
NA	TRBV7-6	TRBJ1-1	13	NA	TGTGCCAGCAGATCGACAGAGAACACTGAAGCTTTCTTT	CASRSTENTEAFF
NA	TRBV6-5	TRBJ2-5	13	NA	TGTGCCAGCAGTTCCAGTTTCTCAGAGACCCAGTACTTC	CASSSSFSETQYF
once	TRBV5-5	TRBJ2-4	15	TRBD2	TGTGCCAGCAGCTTGGAGGCTAGCGGTTTGTACATTCAGTACTTC	CASSLEASGLYIQYF